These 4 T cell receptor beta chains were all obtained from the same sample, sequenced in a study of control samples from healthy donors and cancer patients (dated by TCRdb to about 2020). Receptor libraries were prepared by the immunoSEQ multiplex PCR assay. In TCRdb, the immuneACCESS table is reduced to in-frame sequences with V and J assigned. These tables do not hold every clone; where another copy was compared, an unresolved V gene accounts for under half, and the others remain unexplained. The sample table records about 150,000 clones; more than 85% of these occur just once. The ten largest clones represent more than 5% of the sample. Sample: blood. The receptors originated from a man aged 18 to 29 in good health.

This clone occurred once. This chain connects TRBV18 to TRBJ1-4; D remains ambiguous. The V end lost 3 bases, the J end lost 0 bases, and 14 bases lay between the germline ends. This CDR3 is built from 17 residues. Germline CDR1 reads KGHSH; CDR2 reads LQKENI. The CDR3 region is CASSPRNVGSTNEKLFF. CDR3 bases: TGTGCCAGCTCACCCCGAAATGTGGGATCAACTAATGAAAAACTGTTTTTT.

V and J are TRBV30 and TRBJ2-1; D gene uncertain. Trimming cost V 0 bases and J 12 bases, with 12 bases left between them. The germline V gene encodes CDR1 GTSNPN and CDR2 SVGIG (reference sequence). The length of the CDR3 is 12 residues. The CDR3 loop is CAWSVLRQVQFF. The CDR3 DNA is TGTGCCTGGAGTGTACTCCGGCAGGTGCAGTTCTTC.

CDR3 bases: TGTGCCAGCAGTGAAGAGGCGCCCTACGAGCAGTACTTC. Translation gives CASSEEAPYEQYF. The V call is TRBV6-1, the J call TRBJ2-7; D call uncertain. Trimming shortened V by 1 base and J by 2 bases, and 6 bases separated the two germline ends. Germline V gene data show CDR1 as MNHNS and CDR2 as SASEGT. This CDR3 has 13 residues.

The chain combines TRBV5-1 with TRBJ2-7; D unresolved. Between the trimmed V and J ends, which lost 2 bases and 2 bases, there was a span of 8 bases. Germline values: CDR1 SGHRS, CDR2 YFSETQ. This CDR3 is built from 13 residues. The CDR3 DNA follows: TGCGCCAGCAGCTTCGGTCGAACCTACGAGCAGTACTTC. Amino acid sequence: CASSFGRTYEQYF.